These T cell receptor beta chains were read from a single sample in a study of T cell changes during pregnancy in multiple sclerosis. Produced via immunoSEQ multiplex PCR; TCRdb's table is partial and in-frame only. The sample contains about 13,000 clones, approximately 91% of which appear only once. The sequencing used CD8+ T cells from peripheral blood mononuclear cells, collected in the first trimester of pregnancy. The source is a female donor with multiple sclerosis, enrolled in a pregnancy study. CDR3s include the opening cysteine and the closing phenylalanine or tryptophan. A D gene is named only where the DNA matches it firmly. Expanded clones get a size class; other rows say once, few or many, or leave the size out.

TRBJ2-7 | TRBV6-5 | NA | NA | TGTGCCAGCAGTTACTCGATTGTCGCCGCGAACGAGCAGTACTTC | CASSYSIVAANEQYF
TRBJ1-2 | TRBV30 | NA | TRBD1 | TGTGCCTGGAGTGTACCCGAGGGCAGGGGGTCGCGGGGCTACACCTTC | CAWSVPEGRGSRGYTF
TRBJ2-5 | TRBV5-1 | NA | TRBD2 | TGCGCCAGCAGCCCAGCTAGCGGGGGGGCGAGGGAGACCCAGTACTTC | CASSPASGGARETQYF
TRBJ1-6 | TRBV7-3 | once | NA | TGTGCCAGCAGCTTGTTAGGGGGGGATTCACCCCTCCACTTT | CASSLLGGDSPLHF
TRBJ2-1 | TRBV9 | NA | TRBD1 | TGTGCCAGCAGCGTAGAGAGGGACAGGGGGCGGGTTGAGCAGTTCTTC | CASSVERDRGRVEQFF
TRBJ2-1 | TRBV6-1 | few | TRBD2 | TGTGCCAGCAGTGCCCGGGGGGGCCACGATGAGCAGTTCTTC | CASSARGGHDEQFF
TRBJ2-5 | TRBV7-9 | NA | NA | TGTGCCGCCAGCGCGGGCCGGCGTCAAGAGACCCAGTACTTC | CAASAGRRQETQYF
TRBJ2-7 | TRBV19 | NA | TRBD1 | TGTGCCAGTACCTTGGGACAGGTTCGGGACGAGCAGTACTTC | CASTLGQVRDEQYF
TRBJ2-5 | TRBV14 | NA | NA | TGTGCCAGCAGCCAGCAAAACAGTCAAGAGACCCAGTACTTC | CASSQQNSQETQYF
TRBJ1-1 | TRBV18 | NA | NA | TGTGCCAGCTCACTTAGCCAGGGCCGCCCTGAAGCTTTCTTT | CASSLSQGRPEAFF
TRBJ2-2 | TRBV27 | NA | NA | TGTGCCAGCTCCCTCGGGATCGCCGGGGAGCTGTTTTTT | CASSLGIAGELFF
TRBJ2-7 | TRBV7-6 | NA | TRBD2 | TGTGCCAGCAGCTTAGAACTAGCGGGGGGCCTCTCCTACGAGCAGTACTTC | CASSLELAGGLSYEQYF
TRBJ1-1 | TRBV6-5 | NA | NA | TGTGCCAGCAGTTACTCGGCCACTGAAGCTTTCTTT | CASSYSATEAFF
TRBJ1-5 | TRBV19 | NA | TRBD1 | TGTGCCACAACCGACGGGACAGGGGGCGCTCAGCCCCAGCATTTT | CATTDGTGGAQPQHF
TRBJ1-1 | TRBV6-6 | NA | NA | TGTGCCAGTTCGCAGGGTGAGAGCACTGAAGCTTTCTTT | CASSQGESTEAFF
TRBJ1-2 | TRBV10-2 | NA | TRBD1 | TGCGCCAGCAGTGGGGGACAGTGGGATGGCTACACCTTC | CASSGGQWDGYTF
TRBJ2-7 | TRBV4-1 | NA | NA | TGCGCCAGCAGCCAAGCGAGCGGCCTCCTCGGGTACGAGCAGTACTTC | CASSQASGLLGYEQYF
TRBJ2-1 | TRBV7-3 | NA | NA | TGTGCCAGCAGCTTGGGGTACGGGGATAATGAGCAGTTCTTC | CASSLGYGDNEQFF
TRBJ2-3 | TRBV9 | NA | TRBD2 | TGTGCCAGCAGCGGTGCGGGGGGGCCTGATACGCAGTATTTT | CASSGAGGPDTQYF
TRBJ2-4 | TRBV19 | NA | NA | TGTGCCAGTACTCCCCGTGGGGGGGGGCCAAAAAACATTCAGTACTTC | CASTPRGGGPKNIQYF
TRBJ2-7 | TRBV10-2 | once | TRBD1 | TGCGCCACCGAATTGGACAGGGCCTACGAGCAGTACTTC | CATELDRAYEQYF
TRBJ1-6 | TRBV15 | NA | NA | TGTGCCACCAGCAGAGACGGGAATTCACCCCTCCACTTT | CATSRDGNSPLHF
TRBJ2-7 | TRBV4-3 | NA | TRBD1 | TGCGCCAGCAGCCAACTAACGGACAGGTACGAGCAGTACTTC | CASSQLTDRYEQYF
TRBJ1-5 | TRBV15 | NA | NA | TGTGCCACCAGCAGAGGGCACCACCGTGGCAATCAGCCCCAGCATTTT | CATSRGHHRGNQPQHF
TRBJ2-7 | TRBV5-6 | NA | NA | TGTGCCAGCAGCTTCGAACAGCTCTCCTACGAGCAGTACTTC | CASSFEQLSYEQYF
TRBJ2-2 | TRBV19 | NA | NA | TGTGCCAGTAGTATTTCAGGGATGATCGGGGAGCTGTTTTTT | CASSISGMIGELFF
TRBJ2-3 | TRBV9 | NA | NA | TGTGCCAGCAGCCATTCTCCGCTAGCGACTAGCACAGATACGCAGTATTTT | CASSHSPLATSTDTQYF
TRBJ2-3 | TRBV27 | NA | TRBD1 | TGTGCCAGCAGTTTACACAGGGGGATCACGCAGTATTTT | CASSLHRGITQYF
TRBJ1-6 | TRBV30 | NA | NA | TGTGCCTGGAGCGCGACGGGTGAATCACCCCTCCACTTT | CAWSATGESPLHF
TRBJ2-7 | TRBV5-5 | NA | NA | TGTGCCAGCAGCTTGGTAGAGGGCAGACAACCTTACGAGCAGTACTTC | CASSLVEGRQPYEQYF
TRBJ2-3 | TRBV9 | NA | TRBD2 | TGTGCCAGCAGCGTAGAGTTGCGGGGGGACCCAGATACGCAGTATTTT | CASSVELRGDPDTQYF
TRBJ1-2 | TRBV10-3 | NA | NA | TGTGCCACCCAGCGGACAGCTAACTATGGCTACACCTTC | CATQRTANYGYTF
TRBJ2-1 | TRBV6-5 | NA | NA | TGTGCCAGCAGTTACATCGCGGGGTCTTACAATGAGCAGTTCTTC | CASSYIAGSYNEQFF
TRBJ2-3 | TRBV28 | NA | NA | TGTGCCAGCAGTTTTGTCGCGGTTGGATACGGAGATACGCAGTATTTT | CASSFVAVGYGDTQYF
TRBJ2-7 | TRBV5-4 | NA | NA | TGTGCCAGCAGCTTGGGGCATACAGGCTCCTACGAGCAGTACTTC | CASSLGHTGSYEQYF
TRBJ1-3 | TRBV11-2 | NA | NA | TGTGCCAGCAGCTTCGGGTCCTCCTCTGGAAACACCATATATTTT | CASSFGSSSGNTIYF
TRBJ2-3 | TRBV9 | NA | NA | TGTGCCAGCAGCCCCATAGTGAGGCGCACAGATACGCAGTATTTT | CASSPIVRRTDTQYF
TRBJ1-4 | TRBV10-1 | NA | NA | TGCGCCAGCAGTGAGGGTCGGGGCAGGGGCATTCGACTGTTTTTT | CASSEGRGRGIRLFF
TRBJ1-4 | TRBV15 | few | TRBD1 | TGTGCCACCAGCAGCGCACAGGGGACGAGTGAAAAACTGTTTTTT | CATSSAQGTSEKLFF
TRBJ2-3 | TRBV7-9 | NA | TRBD1 | TGTGCCAGCACCTGGCCTCAGGGGGCTGGTACAGATACGCAGTATTTT | CASTWPQGAGTDTQYF
TRBJ1-2 | TRBV2 | medium-sized | NA | TGTGCCAGCAGTGAAGCGCTTCGGGGGACTGGTGGCTACACCTTC | CASSEALRGTGGYTF
TRBJ2-7 | TRBV6-5 | NA | NA | TGTGCCAGCAGTCCTTCACCGGGACAAAGGAACTTC | CASSPSPGQRNF
TRBJ1-1 | TRBV27 | NA | NA | TGTGCCAGCAGTTTATATGGTCAGGGCACTGAAGCTTTCTTT | CASSLYGQGTEAFF
TRBJ1-4 | TRBV25-1 | NA | TRBD1 | TGTGCCAGCAGACTGAACCGGGACAGGGGGGAGGAAAATGAAAAACTGTTTTTT | CASRLNRDRGEENEKLFF
TRBJ1-3 | TRBV5-6 | NA | NA | TGTGCCAGCAGCCGCGGGAGACTCTCTGGAAACACCATATATTTT | CASSRGRLSGNTIYF